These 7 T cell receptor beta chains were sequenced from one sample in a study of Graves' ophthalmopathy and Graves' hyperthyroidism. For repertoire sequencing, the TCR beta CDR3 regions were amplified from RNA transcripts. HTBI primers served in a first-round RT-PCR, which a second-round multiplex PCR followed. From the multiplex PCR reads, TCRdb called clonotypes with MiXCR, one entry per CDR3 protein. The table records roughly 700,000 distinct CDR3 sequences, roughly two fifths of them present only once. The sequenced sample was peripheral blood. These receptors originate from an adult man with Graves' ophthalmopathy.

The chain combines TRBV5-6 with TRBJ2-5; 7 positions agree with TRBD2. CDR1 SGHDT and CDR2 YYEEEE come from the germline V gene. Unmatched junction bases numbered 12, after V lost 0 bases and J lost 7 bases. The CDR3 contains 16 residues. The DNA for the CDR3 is TGTGCCAGCAGCTTGGTCGCGGGAGAAGTGGGACCGACCCAGTACTTC. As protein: CASSLVAGEVGPTQYF.

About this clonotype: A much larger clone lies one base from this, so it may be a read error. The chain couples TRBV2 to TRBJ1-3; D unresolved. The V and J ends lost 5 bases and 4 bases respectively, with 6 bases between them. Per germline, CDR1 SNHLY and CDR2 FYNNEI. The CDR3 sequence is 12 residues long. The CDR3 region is CASSCGGNTIYF. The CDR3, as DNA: TGTGCCAGCAGTTGCGGGGGAAACACCATATATTTT.

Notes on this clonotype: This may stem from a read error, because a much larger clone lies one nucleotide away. CDR3 sequence: CASSLPGRFDEQYF. The CDR3 DNA reads as TGTGCCAGCAGCTTACCGGGGAGGTTCGACGAGCAGTACTTC. This chain connects TRBV7-9 to TRBJ2-7, with D perhaps TRBD2 (6 bases). Germline V gene sequence: CDR1 SEHNR, CDR2 FQNEAQ (reference sequence). Trimming left V 2 bases short and J 5 bases short, with 13 bases between. The CDR3 has 14 residues.

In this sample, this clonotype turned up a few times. The CDR3: CSARDIGGYAYEQYF. CDR3 DNA sequence: TGCAGTGCTAGAGATATAGGGGGCTACGCCTACGAGCAGTACTTC. J is TRBJ2-7 and V is TRBV20-1, with TRBD1 matching over 7 bases. In germline, CDR1 is DFQATT, CDR2 SNEGSKA (reference sequence). The CDR3 extends over 15 amino acids. V was pared by 0 bases and J by 2 bases, with 7 bases of the junction left unmatched.

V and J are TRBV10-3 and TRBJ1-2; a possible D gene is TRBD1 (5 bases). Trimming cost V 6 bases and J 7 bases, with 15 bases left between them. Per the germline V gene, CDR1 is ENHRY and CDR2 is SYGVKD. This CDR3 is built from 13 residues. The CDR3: CAISSARDRGYTF. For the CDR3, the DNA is TGTGCCATCAGCTCAGCCAGGGATCGTGGCTACACCTTC.

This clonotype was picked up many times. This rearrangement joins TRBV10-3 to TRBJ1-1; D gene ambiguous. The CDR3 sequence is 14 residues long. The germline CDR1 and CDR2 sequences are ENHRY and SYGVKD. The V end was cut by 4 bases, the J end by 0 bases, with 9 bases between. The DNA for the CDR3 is TGTGCCATCAGTGCGGGCAGAATGAACACTGAAGCTTTCTTT. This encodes CAISAGRMNTEAFF.

As DNA, the CDR3 is TGTGCCAGCAGATCACAGGGTCACGAGCAGTACTTC. It is translated as CASRSQGHEQYF. The chain is built from TRBV6-1 and TRBJ2-7, with D perhaps TRBD1 (6 bases). Germline lookup yields CDR1 MNHNS and CDR2 SASEGT. Trimming took off 6 bases at V and 5 bases at J, with 11 bases between the two ends. The CDR3 totals 12 residues.